One and the same sample provided the 22 T cell receptor beta chains below, sequenced in a study of metastatic and nonmetastatic thyroid tumors. Thyroid surgery was performed in patients who had received no treatment beforehand. Using MiXCR, TCRdb reanalyzed the PCR reads. The table lists tens of thousands of clones, roughly a quarter of them singletons. The material sequenced was tumor tissue. All receptors come from a male donor with papillary thyroid cancer or a benign thyroid nodule (not recorded which). Some clones in this sample may be carry-over from other donors' samples.

This clone was observed at least ten times. The V call is TRBV7-8, the J call TRBJ1-5, with a tentative D call TRBD1 (5 bases). This CDR3 contains 13 residues. Germline CDR1 reads SGHVS; CDR2 reads FQNEAQ. Trimming took 5 bases from V and 7 from J, leaving 12 bases between them. The CDR3 is CASSRDVRQPQHF. CDR3 DNA: TGTGCCAGCAGCCGGGACGTGAGACAGCCCCAGCATTTT.

Ten or more counts support this clone. The rearrangement uses TRBV27 and TRBJ2-2; a possible D gene is TRBD1 (5 bases). There are 13 residues in the CDR3. V was shortened by 6 bases and J by 8 bases, with 13 bases between the two germline ends. Germline-derived CDR1 and CDR2 are MNHEY and SMNVEV (reference sequence). Here the CDR3 reads CASRSQGRGELFF. CDR3 nucleotide sequence: TGTGCCAGCAGGAGTCAGGGTCGAGGGGAGCTGTTTTTT.

The chain couples TRBV27 to TRBJ2-7; no clear D gene. V lost 8 bases and J 0 bases, leaving 14 bases between the germline ends. From germline, CDR1 is MNHEY and CDR2 SMNVEV (reference sequence). This CDR3 spans 14 amino acids. The CDR3 here is CASGPIPLSYEQYF. CDR3 DNA sequence: TGTGCCAGCGGACCCATTCCCCTCTCCTACGAGCAGTACTTC.

This clone was counted only a few times. Being one base from a much bigger clone, this may be a read error. The chain couples TRBV29-1 to TRBJ1-1; 7 nucleotides match TRBD1. Germline V gives CDR1 SQVTM, CDR2 ANQGSEA. The CDR3 loop spans 14 amino acids. The CDR3 DNA is TGCAGCGTCGACCGACAGGGAGAAAGCACTGAAGCTTTATTT. It specifies CSVDRQGESTEALF.

As for this clone: This sequence may be a read error, since a much larger clone differs from it by one base. CDR3 sequence reads: CASRLRYHNTEAFF. Written as DNA, the CDR3 is TGTGCCAGCAGACTTCGGTACCACAACACTGAAGCTTTCTTT. The rearrangement joins TRBV6-2 or TRBV6-3 to TRBJ1-1; D unclear. The germline V and J ends were trimmed by 6 bases and 2 bases, with 13 bases remaining between them. Germline V gene data show CDR1 as MNHEY and CDR2 as SVGEGT. The CDR3 contains 14 residues.

The chain couples TRBV7-6 to TRBJ1-2; TRBD1 is a possible D gene (5 bases). CDR1 is SGHVS and CDR2 is FNYEAQ in the germline V gene. The CDR3 sequence is 17 residues long. V was cut by 1 base and J by 3 bases, with 18 bases left in between. The DNA of the CDR3 is TGTGCCAGCAGCTTAGGGGGACCGACTGATACTTACTATGGCTACACCTTC. The encoded protein is CASSLGGPTDTYYGYTF.

The table lists this clone with many counts. J is TRBJ1-1 and V is TRBV20-1; possible D gene TRBD1, 5 bases. From germline, CDR1 is DFQATT and CDR2 SNEGSKA (reference sequence). The CDR3 has 13 amino acids. V was trimmed by 5 bases and J by 0 bases, leaving 10 bases between them. This chain's CDR3 is CSAWGRLNTEAFF. The CDR3 DNA sequence: TGCAGTGCTTGGGGACGGTTGAACACTGAAGCTTTCTTT.

This clone showed up many times. Other nucleotide sequences in the sample specify the same CDR3. The chain is built from TRBV9 and TRBJ2-5; 11 bases agree with TRBD1. J was trimmed by 5 bases and V by 3 bases; bases with no gene match: 6. Germline V gene lookup returns CDR1 SGDLS and CDR2 YYNGEE. This CDR3 is 15 amino acids long. The CDR3 here is CASSGGQGAGETQYF. The CDR3 DNA follows: TGTGCCAGCAGCGGAGGACAGGGGGCAGGGGAGACCCAGTACTTC.

This clone was seen only a few times. This may arise from a read error, as a much more abundant clone is one base away. Other DNA sequences of this sample code for an identical CDR3. This chain uses TRBV7-6 with TRBJ2-2; TRBD2 matches at 10 bases. CDR3 length: 19 amino acids. The germline V gene encodes CDR1 SGHVS and CDR2 FNYEAQ. CDR3 bases: TGTGCTAGCAGCTCACGAATCCTAAGGACTAGCGGGAACACCGGGGAGCTGTTTTTT. Protein product: CASSSRILRTSGNTGELFF.

This clone was observed at least ten times. The missing conserved phenylalanine or tryptophan at the end of this CDR3 makes a read error likely. The limits of the CDR3 on the DNA are not certain, so only TCRdb's listed CDR3 is given. V usage is TRBV6-5 and J usage is TRBJ2-1; TRBD2 was called by the table and not checked on the DNA. The CDR3 region is 13 residues in length, termini included. CDR1 and CDR2 from the germline V gene are MNHEY and SVGAGI. This CDR3 reads CASSYLSSPHIVS.

This clone was counted at least ten times. The rearrangement joins TRBV6-2 or TRBV6-3 to TRBJ2-1, with D perhaps matching TRBD1 or TRBD2 (6 bases each). This CDR3 has 14 amino acids. Deletions cut 10 bases from V and 6 bases from J, with 19 bases between. CDR1 and CDR2 from the germline V gene are MNHEY and SVGEGT. CDR3 region: CATEGVAEFNEQFF. DNA of the CDR3: TGTGCCACCGAGGGGGTAGCGGAGTTCAATGAGCAGTTCTTC.

In its sample, this clone was seen many times. The rearrangement links TRBV28 to TRBJ2-7; the D gene could be TRBD1 or TRBD2 (5 bases each). V lost 9 bases to trimming and J lost 9 bases, with 24 bases between them. Per germline, CDR1 MDHEN and CDR2 SYDVKM. This CDR3 is built from 14 residues. CDR3 region: CASFSSGPGKGQYF. Here the CDR3 DNA reads TGTGCCAGTTTTTCCTCGGGACCTGGGAAGGGGCAGTACTTC.

This clone occurred many times. The chain links TRBV20-1 to TRBJ2-3; D call uncertain. V shed 5 bases and J shed 0 bases, with 12 bases lying between them. The CDR3 is made up of 14 amino acids. Per the germline V gene, CDR1 is DFQATT and CDR2 is SNEGSKA (reference sequence). The CDR3 bases are TGCAGTGCTTCTGAGAGTTCTAGCACAGATACGCAGTATTTT. It yields the protein CSASESSSTDTQYF.

This clone was seen many times. The V call is TRBV5-2, the J call TRBJ2-1; the table names TRBD2, a call not compared with the DNA. TRBV5-2 is a listed pseudogene. The CDR3 contains 19 residues. The CDR3 DNA sequence: TGTGCCAGCAACTTCCAGGGTGGTCCTGGACTCAGCTCCTACAATGAGCAGTTCTTC. Amino acids: CASNFQGGPGLSSYNEQFF.

In its sample, this clone was seen many times. The chain carries TRBV6-2 or TRBV6-3 and TRBJ2-3; TRBD1 is a possible D gene (6 bases). The CDR3 is made up of 13 amino acids. Looked up from germline, CDR1 is MNHEY and CDR2 is SVGEGT. V was shortened by 8 bases and J by 2 bases, with 11 bases between the two germline ends. The CDR3 protein is CASRQDPTDTQYF. CDR3 sequence (DNA): TGTGCCAGCCGACAGGACCCCACAGATACGCAGTATTTT.

This clone was recorded at least ten times. The chain links TRBV7-9 to TRBJ2-3, with D uncertain. Germline V lookup: CDR1 SEHNR, CDR2 FQNEAQ (reference sequence). V was pared by 1 base and J by 2 bases, with 7 bases between. The length of the CDR3 is 14 residues. The CDR3 DNA reads as TGTGCCAGCAGCTTAGTGGCGACCACAGATACGCAGTATTTT. Its translation is CASSLVATTDTQYF.

On this clone: A much larger clone is a single base away; this may be a read error. The chain combines TRBV6-2 or TRBV6-3 with TRBJ2-1; TRBD2 aligns across 9 bases. CDR3 size: 19 residues. From germline, CDR1 is MNHEY and CDR2 SVGEGT. The trim removed 0 bases at V and 7 bases at J, leaving 16 bases unmatched. This chain's CDR3 is CASSYSISRYGLAKNEQFF. DNA of the CDR3: TGTGCCAGCAGTTACTCGATTTCCCGATACGGACTAGCGAAGAATGAGCAGTTCTTC.

This clone was seen repeatedly, ten times or more. The chain is built from TRBV6-1 and TRBJ1-1, with a tentative D call TRBD1 (5 bases). V lost 6 bases, J lost 6 bases, and 17 bases lay in between. CDR1 and CDR2 (germline): MNHNS, SASEGT. This CDR3 contains 14 residues. In DNA, the CDR3 is TGTGCCAGCAGGGCGGGACCTTGGGTTCCTGAAGCTTTCTTT. Its protein product is CASRAGPWVPEAFF.

This clone was found a few times. Possible read error: a much larger clone is one base away. This chain connects TRBV7-9 to TRBJ1-2; D unclear. V lost 1 base and J 4 bases, leaving 7 bases between the germline ends. The CDR3 totals 13 residues. Germline V gene data show CDR1 as SEHNR and CDR2 as FQNEAQ (reference sequence). The CDR3 nucleotides read TGTGCCAGCAGCTTAGTACAGATCTATGGCTACACCTTC. It translates to CASSLVQIYGYTF.

This clone was counted between two and nine times. This chain joins TRBV6-5 and TRBJ1-3, with 8 bases lining up with TRBD1. Germline assignment: CDR1 MNHEY and CDR2 SVGAGI. Trimming cost V 4 bases and J 0 bases; bases outside gene matches: 5. CDR3 length equals 16 residues. Written as DNA, the CDR3 is TGTGCCAGCAGTTCAGGGACAGGAAGCTCTGGAAACACCATATATTTT. This sequence encodes CASSSGTGSSGNTIYF.

This clone occurred a few times. The junction differs from germline at one of its ends, possibly a read error. The chain combines TRBV6-1 with TRBJ2-7; TRBD2 agrees at 7 bases. Germline CDR1 reads MNHNS; CDR2 reads SASEGT. CDR3 length equals 16 residues. CDR3 nucleotides: TGTCCCAGCAGTGAAATCGGACGAGCGGGGATCTACGAGCAGTACTTC. The encoded protein is CPSSEIGRAGIYEQYF.

This clone was recorded many times. This chain connects TRBV28 to TRBJ1-2; D is possibly TRBD1 (5 bases). The V gene lost 3 bases and the J gene lost 4 bases, with 12 bases spanning the gap. CDR3 length: 14 residues. Germline assignment: CDR1 MDHEN and CDR2 SYDVKM. CDR3 amino acids: CASSFSDSSYGYTF. The CDR3 DNA sequence: TGTGCCAGCAGTTTTTCCGACAGTAGCTATGGCTACACCTTC.